A single sample gave rise to the 15 T cell receptor beta chains below, sequenced in a study of cytomegalovirus exposure and HLA in healthy donors. Researchers ran the PCR with 60 Vbeta and 13 Jbeta primers. Libraries were prepared by immunoSEQ multiplex PCR; TCRdb keeps only in-frame clonotypes and omits some of them. Among 160,000 or so clones listed, over 70% were seen once. The specimen sequenced was PBMCs. These receptors were collected from a man aged 50 to 60 in good health and CMV-seropositive.

The chain has TRBV18 and TRBJ1-3; the D gene is possibly TRBD1 (5 bases). The V and J ends lost 5 bases and 2 bases respectively, with 16 bases between them. In germline, CDR1 is KGHSH, CDR2 LQKENI. The CDR3 is 16 residues long. CDR3 protein: CASSGGSSGAGNTIYF. The CDR3 DNA sequence: TGTGCCAGCTCAGGGGGTTCGTCGGGAGCTGGAAACACCATATATTTT.

The chain links TRBV9 to TRBJ2-3, with 10 positions matching TRBD2. CDR1 is SGDLS, CDR2 YYNGEE, per germline. The CDR3 extends over 15 amino acids. The ends lost 3 bases at V and 9 bases at J; junction bases unmatched: 10. The CDR3 reads CASSGTSGLGGTQYF. As DNA, the CDR3 is TGTGCCAGCAGCGGGACTAGCGGTCTCGGGGGGACGCAGTATTTT.

This rearrangement joins TRBV19 to TRBJ2-1, with 8 bases identical to TRBD2. The CDR3 totals 16 residues. V lost 7 bases, J lost 7 bases, and 15 bases stayed unmatched. Germline assignment: CDR1 LNHDA and CDR2 SQIVND (reference sequence). The CDR3 is CASTPQRSGVGNEQFF. CDR3 in DNA: TGTGCCAGTACCCCCCAGCGTAGCGGGGTTGGGAATGAGCAGTTCTTC.

The J gene is TRBJ2-7, the V gene TRBV9; 10 nucleotides agree with TRBD1. CDR1 and CDR2 from the germline V gene are SGDLS and YYNGEE. CDR3 length equals 15 residues. V shed 3 bases and J 0 bases; nucleotides not matched to a gene: 3. CDR3 sequence: CASSGGDRGSYEQYF. The CDR3 DNA is TGTGCCAGCAGCGGTGGGGACAGGGGCTCCTACGAGCAGTACTTC.

CDR3 DNA sequence: TGTGCCAGCAGCTTAGCGGGGTCGACAGGGAGCGTACACAATGAGCAGTTCTTC. It specifies CASSLAGSTGSVHNEQFF. The rearrangement links TRBV11-3 to TRBJ2-1; 7 bases are shared with TRBD1. This CDR3 is 18 amino acids long. Germline V gene data show CDR1 as SGHNT and CDR2 as YENEEA. Germline trimming cut 1 base from V and 5 bases from J; bases unmatched to any gene: 14.

V is TRBV18 and J is TRBJ1-5; 10 bases agree with TRBD1. After removal of 4 bases from V and 3 bases from J, the junction contained 6 bases not matched to a gene. The germline gives CDR1 KGHSH, CDR2 LQKENI. The CDR3 has 16 amino acids. This CDR3 is CASSLTGGADNQPQHF. CDR3 nucleotide sequence: TGTGCCAGCTCACTGACAGGGGGCGCGGACAATCAGCCCCAGCATTTT.

The chain uses TRBV28 and TRBJ1-4; D gene unclear. The CDR3 spans 13 residues. V lost 8 bases to trimming and J lost 4 bases, with 11 bases between them. CDR1 is MDHEN and CDR2 is SYDVKM in the germline V gene. The CDR3 nucleotides read TGTGCCAGCTATAGTGGAGGTAATGAAAAACTGTTTTTT. Translating it yields CASYSGGNEKLFF. Full variable domain (remainder filled in from reference TRBV28 and TRBJ1-4): DVKVTQSSRYLVKRTGEKVFLECVQDMDHENMFWYRQDPGLGLRLIYFSYDVKMKEKGDIPEGYSVSREKKERFSLILESASTNQTSMYLCASYSGGNEKLFFGSGTQLSVL.

The chain has TRBV5-1 and TRBJ1-3; no clear D gene. V shed 0 bases and J shed 6 bases, with 10 bases lying between them. The CDR3 runs to 14 residues. Per the germline V gene, CDR1 is SGHRS and CDR2 is YFSETQ. This CDR3 reads CASSLGASSNTIYF. The CDR3 region has the DNA TGCGCCAGCAGCTTGGGGGCCTCTTCAAACACCATATATTTT.

This clone came up a few times. The chain has TRBV28 and TRBJ2-7; 15 bases fit TRBD2. In germline, CDR1 is MDHEN, CDR2 SYDVKM. V lost 6 bases to trimming and J lost 7 bases; unmatched junction nucleotides: 10. This CDR3 has 16 amino acids. CDR3 DNA sequence: TGTGCCAGCAGGGGGACTAGCGGGAGGTCACGGGAAGAGCAGTACTTC. It codes for CASRGTSGRSREEQYF.

The V and J genes are TRBV5-6 and TRBJ1-1; possibly TRBD1 for D (5 bases). Germline CDR1 and CDR2: SGHDT and YYEEEE. The CDR3 is made up of 15 amino acids. V shed 0 bases and J shed 3 bases, with 12 bases lying between them. The CDR3 sequence: CASSLVNGGDTEAFF. The CDR3 bases are TGTGCCAGCAGCTTGGTAAACGGAGGGGACACTGAAGCTTTCTTT.

In its sample, this clone was seen once. The rearrangement uses TRBV5-1 and TRBJ2-5, with D perhaps matching TRBD1 (5 bases). CDR3 length equals 14 residues. Germline lookup yields CDR1 SGHRS and CDR2 YFSETQ. Trimming cost V 4 bases and J 1 base, with 11 bases left between them. CDR3 in DNA: TGCGCCAGCAGCGGTGGTAGGGGCCAAGAGACCCAGTACTTC. This codes for CASSGGRGQETQYF.

J is TRBJ2-1 and V is TRBV5-1, with a possible D match to TRBD2 (5 bases). V lost 0 bases and J lost 7, with 17 bases in between. The CDR3 totals 16 residues. Germline V CDR1 and CDR2: SGHRS, YFSETQ. CDR3 loop: CASSLDALARSNEQFF. The CDR3 DNA is TGCGCCAGCAGCTTGGACGCGCTAGCAAGAAGTAATGAGCAGTTCTTC.

The CDR3 nucleotides read TGTGCCAGCAGCCAAGGACAGGGGGACACCATATATTTT. Translated: CASSQGQGDTIYF. The V gene is TRBV7-3, the J gene TRBJ1-3; 10 nucleotides agree with TRBD1. Germline assignment: CDR1 SGHTA and CDR2 FQGTGA. The CDR3 loop spans 13 amino acids. V trimming: 5 bases; J trimming: 8 bases; junction bases outside the gene matches: 3. Full variable domain (missing parts from reference TRBV7-3 and TRBJ1-3): GAGVSQTPSNKVTEKGKYVELRCDPISGHTALYWYRQSLGQGPEFLIYFQGTGAADDSGLPNDRFFAVRPEGSVSTLKIQRTERGDSAVYLCASSQGQGDTIYFGEGSWLTVV.

The V and J genes are TRBV7-2 and TRBJ2-7; D is possibly TRBD2 (6 bases). Germline loops: CDR1 SGHTA, CDR2 FQGNSA. The CDR3 runs to 15 residues. V lost 4 bases and J 4 bases, leaving 17 bases between the germline ends. CDR3 protein: CASSSTLAAYYEQYF. For the CDR3, the DNA is TGTGCCAGCAGCTCCACGTTAGCGGCGTATTACGAGCAGTACTTC. The variable domain in full, completed from reference TRBV7-2 and TRBJ2-7, reads GAGVSQSPSNKVTEKGKDVELRCDPISGHTALYWYRQSLGQGLEFLIYFQGNSAPDKSGLPSDRFSAERTGGSVSTLTIQRTQQEDSAVYLCASSSTLAAYYEQYFGPGTRLTVT.

This clone turned up a few times. The V and J genes are TRBV30 and TRBJ2-1, with D uncertain. CDR3 length: 12 residues. V was clipped by 2 bases and J by 7 bases, with 9 bases between them. Germline V lookup: CDR1 GTSNPN, CDR2 SVGIG (reference sequence). The CDR3 bases are TGTGCCTGGAGTCCAGCTAGGAATGAGCAGTTCTTC. This encodes CAWSPARNEQFF.